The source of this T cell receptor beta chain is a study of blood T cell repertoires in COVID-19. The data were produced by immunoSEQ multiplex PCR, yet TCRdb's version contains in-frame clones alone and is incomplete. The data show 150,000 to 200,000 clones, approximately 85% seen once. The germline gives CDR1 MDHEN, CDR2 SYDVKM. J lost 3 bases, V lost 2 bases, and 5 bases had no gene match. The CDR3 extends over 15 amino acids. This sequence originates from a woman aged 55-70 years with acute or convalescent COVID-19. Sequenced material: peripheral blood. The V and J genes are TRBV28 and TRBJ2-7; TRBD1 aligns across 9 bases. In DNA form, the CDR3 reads TGTGCCAGCAGTTTAATCGGGACAGGGATCTACGAGCAGTACTTC. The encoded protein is CASSLIGTGIYEQYF.